The present TCR beta chain was sequenced within a study of cytomegalovirus exposure and HLA in healthy donors. General study findings and limits: The study designated about 160 TCR beta chains cytomegalovirus-associated.

The PCR had 60 Vbeta and 13 Jbeta primers. The data were produced by immunoSEQ multiplex PCR, yet TCRdb's version contains in-frame clones alone and is incomplete. The sample records about 67,000 clones, around 67% being singletons. In regard to this clone: The antigen is undetermined.

Each donor's status was that of a healthy bone marrow donor. The CDR3 totals 15 residues. The trim removed 1 base at V and 10 bases at J, leaving 6 bases unmatched. Germline CDR1 is SEHNR and CDR2 is FQNEAQ (reference sequence). The specimen sequenced was PBMCs. The genes are TRBV7-9 and TRBJ1-6; TRBD1 matches 8 bases. The sequence was collected from a woman aged 25 to 39 in good health and CMV-seronegative. The chain's CDR3 is CASSLGRTGISPLHF. The CDR3 DNA reads TGTGCCAGCAGCTTAGGGCGGACAGGGATCTCACCCCTCCACTTT.